The sample holds one count of the clone carrying this T cell receptor beta chain. Its antigen is currently unknown. These data are taken from a study of shared clonotypes between healthy human individuals. In the study overall: CD4 naive and memory got three plates each, CD8 naive two, CD8 memory one. Whole-study results and caveats: Clonotypes shared by all four sorted-subset donors had higher generation probabilities than non-shared clonotypes. Shared across several donors were roughly 5% of the naive CD4 clonotypes.

Naive CD8 cells lacked CD45RO and underwent positive selection for CCR7, leaving out terminally differentiated effector memory CD45RA+ cells. Germline loops: CDR1 MNHEY, CDR2 SMNVEV (reference sequence). V lost 2 bases and J 5 bases, leaving 8 bases between the germline ends. CDR3 length: 13 amino acids. Original processing methods: As immunoSEQ supplied junction-only sequences (without quality scores), filtering differed. This table comes from immunoSEQ multiplex PCR, and its TCRdb copy is limited to in-frame clones, with some not included. The DNA gave D and trimming, while V, J and clone size come from that table. The profile shows over 2 million clones, about 95% of them singletons.

V usage is TRBV27 and J usage is TRBJ2-3; D uncertain. What was sequenced was naive CD8+ T cells sorted from blood. The clonotype comes from a man between 18 and 29 years old in good health. The DNA of the CDR3 is TGTGCCAGCAGTTTACTATCCGGAGATACGCAGTATTTT. Amino acid sequence: CASSLLSGDTQYF.